What follows are 10 T cell receptor beta chains derived from one specimen sequenced in a study of T cell responses to AZD1222 COVID-19 vaccine. TCRdb's table, derived via immunoSEQ multiplex PCR, lists solely in-frame clones and lacks some. Altogether 75,000 to 90,000 clones are present, about 84% being singletons, with the ten largest covering 7.5% to 9%. The sample consisted of peripheral blood, taken on day 0 of AZD1222 vaccination. These receptors all come from an adult in good health.

The genes are TRBV5-1 and TRBJ1-2; D not resolved. CDR1 and CDR2 from the germline V gene are SGHRS and YFSETQ. Deletions cut 4 bases from V and 5 bases from J, with 12 bases between. The CDR3 consists of 13 residues. The CDR3 DNA sequence: TGCGCCAGCAGCCCCGACTCACAATATGGCTACACCTTC. It translates to CASSPDSQYGYTF. Full variable domain (outside the CDR3, taken from reference TRBV5-1 and TRBJ1-2): KAGVTQTPRYLIKTRGQQVTLSCSPISGHRSVSWYQQTPGQGLQFLFEYFSETQRNKGNFPGRFSGRQFSNSRSEMNVSTLELGDSALYLCASSPDSQYGYTFGSGTRLTVV.

The chain carries TRBV7-3 and TRBJ2-3, with TRBD2 identical over 7 bases. The CDR3 has 19 amino acids. Germline CDR1 and CDR2: SGHTA and FQGTGA. V shed 5 bases and J 4 bases; nucleotides not matched to a gene: 21. DNA of the CDR3: TGTGCCAGCAGCCTTAAGAGTCGAGCGGGATTCGGACACGCAGATACGCAGTATTTT. It codes for CASSLKSRAGFGHADTQYF.

V gene TRBV5-1 combines with J gene TRBJ1-6; 8 positions agree with TRBD1. Trimming at V came to 4 bases and at J to 9 bases, leaving 12 bases not matched to a gene. Per the germline V gene, CDR1 is SGHRS and CDR2 is YFSETQ. The CDR3 extends over 16 amino acids. DNA for the CDR3: TGCGCCAGCAGCCCCGGACAGGGCCTTTTGATTTCACCCCTCCACTTT. As protein: CASSPGQGLLISPLHF.

The chain links TRBV30 to TRBJ1-1, with unresolved D. V lost 2 bases, J lost 0 bases, and 4 bases lay in between. CDR1 and CDR2 from the germline V gene are GTSNPN and SVGIG (reference sequence). This CDR3 region has 12 residues. CDR3 sequence reads: CAWSNLNTEAFF. CDR3 nucleotides: TGTGCCTGGAGTAACCTGAACACTGAAGCTTTCTTT.

This clone was detected only once. The V and J genes are TRBV11-2 and TRBJ1-1; weak D call: TRBD1 (6 bases). Germline CDR1 reads SGHAT; CDR2 reads FQNNGV. The CDR3 has 14 amino acids. With 1 base removed from V and 4 bases from J, the gap between germline ends came to 10 bases. CDR3 loop: CASSLGVGGTEAFF. The CDR3 bases are TGTGCCAGCAGCTTAGGCGTAGGGGGCACTGAAGCTTTCTTT.

This chain links TRBV27 with TRBJ2-5, with TRBD2 matching 10 bases. Germline CDR1 and CDR2: MNHEY and SMNVEV (reference sequence). V was pared by 3 bases and J by 2 bases, with 3 bases of the junction left unmatched. This CDR3 contains 15 residues. In nucleotides, the CDR3 is TGTGCCAGCAGTTTGCTAGCGGGGGCGCAAGAGACCCAGTACTTC. Amino acids: CASSLLAGAQETQYF.

This clone was seen just once. This CDR3 reads CASSLSRQGTSGNTIYF. Here the CDR3 DNA reads TGCGCCAGCAGCCTATCCCGACAGGGGACTTCTGGAAACACCATATATTTT. The rearrangement links TRBV5-1 to TRBJ1-3, with 8 bases lining up with TRBD1. The CDR3 is 17 residues long. CDR1 and CDR2 from the germline V gene are SGHRS and YFSETQ. J gave up 1 base and V 4 bases, and 10 bases lay outside the gene matches.

The rearrangement links TRBV27 to TRBJ1-2, with D uncertain. The CDR3 has 13 amino acids. Germline V gene data show CDR1 as MNHEY and CDR2 as SMNVEV (reference sequence). V lost 6 bases, J lost 5 bases, and 13 bases lay in between. The CDR3 DNA is TGTGCCAGCAGGAGCCCGGCACCTTATGGCTACACCTTC. Its protein is CASRSPAPYGYTF.

The chain joins TRBV6-5 to TRBJ1-5; no clear D gene. Germline V gene sequence: CDR1 MNHEY, CDR2 SVGAGI. CDR3 length: 14 amino acids. Trimming left V 8 bases short and J 4 bases short, with 15 bases between. CDR3 sequence: CASGLNNPNQPQHF. CDR3 nucleotides: TGTGCCAGCGGCCTCAATAATCCTAATCAGCCCCAGCATTTT.

This chain joins TRBV19 and TRBJ1-5; TRBD1 matches at 7 bases. Germline values: CDR1 LNHDA, CDR2 SQIVND (reference sequence). V gave up 6 bases and J gave up 3 bases; unmatched junction bases: 2. This CDR3 spans 13 amino acids. The CDR3 loop reads CASRDRVNQPQHF. Written as DNA, the CDR3 is TGTGCCAGTAGAGACAGGGTCAATCAGCCCCAGCATTTT.